These 31 T cell receptor beta chains originate from one sample sequenced in a study of identical twins. From the 5' RACE reads, TCRdb called clonotypes with MiXCR, one entry per CDR3 protein. This repertoire shows 1.5 million or so distinct CDR3 sequences, less than 40% found once; its top ten account for 0.25% to 0.3%. Sequencing was done on a sample of cord blood. The source is a newborn girl in good health.

The CDR3 bases are TGTGCCAGCCTCTCGGGTCAGGGGAGCTCCTACAATGAGCAGTACTTC. Its translation is CASLSGQGSSYNEQYF. V is TRBV12-3 or TRBV12-4 and J is TRBJ2-1; maybe TRBD1 (6 bases). The J call may be in error: the DNA end matches TRBJ2-7 better. This CDR3 has 16 amino acids.

This clonotype appeared many times. The V and J genes are TRBV12-5 and TRBJ2-1; D might be TRBD1 or TRBD2, each matching 5 bases. V was cut by 6 bases and J by 6 bases, with 12 bases left in between. This CDR3 spans 13 amino acids. The germline V gene encodes CDR1 LGHNT and CDR2 FRNRAP. Here the CDR3 DNA reads TGTGCTAGTGGACCGGGACGTCGCAATGAGCAGTTCTTC. This encodes CASGPGRRNEQFF.

The table lists this clonotype with a few counts. The chain joins TRBV28 to TRBJ1-5; unclear D gene. Trimming removed 4 bases from V and 6 bases from J, with 13 bases in between. Germline CDR1 is MDHEN and CDR2 is SYDVKM. The CDR3 length is 14 residues. In DNA, the CDR3 is TGTGCCAGCAGTTGGGGATCGGGTCCTCAGCCCCAGCATTTT. This gives the protein CASSWGSGPQPQHF.

J is TRBJ2-1 and V is TRBV29-1; possibly TRBD1 for D (5 bases). Germline V gene sequence: CDR1 SQVTM, CDR2 ANQGSEA. This CDR3 comprises 11 residues. V was pared by 4 bases and J by 6 bases, with 7 bases between. CDR3: CSVVQGNEQFF. In DNA, the CDR3 is TGCAGCGTTGTTCAGGGCAATGAGCAGTTCTTC.

This clonotype has a count of ten or more. The chain joins TRBV7-2 to TRBJ2-4; 7 bases match TRBD1. This CDR3 has 15 residues. V trimming: 1 base; J trimming: 7 bases; junction bases outside the gene matches: 7. Germline CDR1 reads SGHTA; CDR2 reads FQGNSA. CDR3 bases: TGTGCCAGCAGCTTAGTCCCCTTACAGGGGAACATTCAGTACTTC. Translated, it gives CASSLVPLQGNIQYF. Supplemented by reference TRBV7-2 and TRBJ2-4, the full variable domain reads GAGVSQSPSNKVTEKGKDVELRCDPISGHTALYWYRQSLGQGLEFLIYFQGNSAPDKSGLPSDRFSAERTGGSVSTLTIQRTQQEDSAVYLCASSLVPLQGNIQYFGAGTRLSVL.

The chain uses TRBV25-1 and TRBJ1-2; no firm D call. Germline V gene lookup returns CDR1 MGHDK and CDR2 SYGVNS. This CDR3 is built from 11 residues. V was cut by 10 bases and J by 5 bases, with 11 bases left in between. This chain's CDR3 is CAIFDGYGYTF. CDR3 nucleotide sequence: TGTGCCATCTTCGACGGATATGGCTACACCTTC.

The chain joins TRBV6-2 or TRBV6-3 to TRBJ1-2; the D is unclear. V lost 2 bases and J lost 6, with 16 bases in between. This CDR3 is 15 amino acids long. CDR1 and CDR2 from the germline V gene are MNHEY and SVGEGT. CDR3: CASSYVNLDFNGYTF. Here the CDR3 DNA reads TGTGCCAGCAGTTACGTTAACCTAGACTTTAATGGCTACACCTTC.

This clonotype was picked up many times. J is TRBJ2-7 and V is TRBV29-1, with D unresolved. The V gene's germline CDR1 is SQVTM and CDR2 ANQGSEA. CDR3 length equals 13 residues. Trimming took 0 bases from V and 6 from J, leaving 12 bases between them. This CDR3 is CSVEDALNIEQYF. CDR3 nucleotide sequence: TGCAGCGTTGAAGATGCCCTCAATATCGAGCAGTACTTC.

The V call is TRBV27, the J call TRBJ2-7, with a possible D match to TRBD2 (7 bases). Germline V gene data show CDR1 as MNHEY and CDR2 as SMNVEV (reference sequence). Trimming stripped 6 bases from V and 7 bases from J, with 31 bases between. The CDR3 spans 18 residues. The CDR3, as DNA: TGTGCCAGCAGCTTGACCATAGGGGGACTGGCGGGAGACAATGAGCAGTACTTC. Protein product: CASSLTIGGLAGDNEQYF.

This clonotype was recorded a few times. This chain joins TRBV24-1 and TRBJ2-1; 13 bases agree with TRBD2. Germline CDR1 KGHDR, CDR2 SFDVKD. V lost 1 base, J lost 7 bases, and 9 bases stayed unmatched. The CDR3 has 18 amino acids. CDR3 amino acids: CATSDFSTLAGGRNEQFF. In DNA form, the CDR3 reads TGTGCCACCAGTGATTTTTCTACACTAGCGGGGGGGCGGAATGAGCAGTTCTTC.

Details on this clonotype: A much larger clone differs from this one at a single base, so this may be a read error. The rearrangement links TRBV4-2 to TRBJ2-4; 7 bases match TRBD2. The CDR3 runs 20 residues. The germline gives CDR1 LGHNA, CDR2 YNFKEQ. V gave up 5 bases and J gave up 0 bases; unmatched junction bases: 19. The CDR3 nucleotides read TGTGCCAGCAGCTCTCTAGAACTAGCGAGCCCTCCACTAGCCAAAAACATTCAGTACTTC. Protein: CASSSLELASPPLAKNIQYF.

The gene calls are TRBV25-1 and TRBJ1-2; D uncertain. Deletions cut 0 bases from V and 8 bases from J, with 13 bases between. Germline assignment: CDR1 MGHDK and CDR2 SYGVNS. The CDR3 has 14 amino acids. The CDR3 spells CASSEYPISGGYTF. Here the CDR3 DNA reads TGTGCCAGCAGTGAATACCCGATCAGTGGAGGCTACACCTTC.

Only a few counts were recorded for this clonotype. The chain's CDR3 is CSADPSAGAGDTQYF. In nucleotides, the CDR3 is TGCAGTGCCGACCCTTCAGCGGGAGCGGGGGATACGCAGTATTTT. V is TRBV20-1 and J is TRBJ2-3; 8 bases agree with TRBD2. This CDR3 comprises 15 residues. Germline CDR1 DFQATT, CDR2 SNEGSKA (reference sequence). The V and J ends lost 6 bases and 6 bases, in that order; junction bases with no gene match: 14.

The V gene is TRBV27, the J gene TRBJ2-6; D uncertain. Per germline, CDR1 MNHEY and CDR2 SMNVEV (reference sequence). Between the trimmed V and J ends, which lost 5 bases and 0 bases, there was a span of 8 bases. The CDR3 totals 15 residues. CDR3 sequence reads: CASSRHTSGANVLTF. The CDR3 DNA sequence: TGTGCCAGCAGTCGCCACACCTCTGGGGCCAACGTCCTGACTTTC.

V gene TRBV20-1 combines with J gene TRBJ2-2; TRBD2 agrees at 9 bases. The CDR3 spans 14 residues. J lost 4 bases, V lost 4 bases, and 4 bases had no gene match. CDR1 and CDR2 (germline): DFQATT, SNEGSKA (reference sequence). The CDR3 region is CSATGTSFTGELFF. The CDR3, as DNA: TGCAGTGCTACCGGGACTAGCTTCACCGGGGAGCTGTTTTTT.

V is TRBV13 and J is TRBJ1-6; weak D call: TRBD1 (5 bases). The germline V and J ends were trimmed by 5 bases and 10 bases, with 15 bases remaining between them. This CDR3 spans 14 amino acids. Per the germline V gene, CDR1 is PRHDT and CDR2 is FYEKMQ (reference sequence). DNA for the CDR3: TGTGCCAGCAGCACCCGGACCGGGGGGTCACCCCTCCACTTT. Protein sequence: CASSTRTGGSPLHF.

The table lists this clonotype with many counts. The chain's CDR3 is CASSVWPGTDTQYF. CDR3 bases: TGTGCCAGCAGCGTTTGGCCGGGCACAGATACGCAGTATTTT. This chain uses TRBV9 with TRBJ2-3; D remains unclear. The V gene lost 2 bases and the J gene lost 1 base, with 8 bases spanning the gap. The CDR3 is 14 residues long. The germline CDR1 and CDR2 sequences are SGDLS and YYNGEE.

Written as DNA, the CDR3 is TGCGCCAGCAGCTTGGCCACTAGTCCCCGGACTAGTTCCTACGAGCAGTACTTC. It is translated as CASSLATSPRTSSYEQYF. The chain carries TRBV5-1 and TRBJ2-4, with 7 bases that match TRBD2. The J call may be wrong; the DNA end is better matched by TRBJ2-7. CDR3 size: 18 residues. The V gene's germline CDR1 is SGHRS and CDR2 YFSETQ.

The chain links TRBV29-1 to TRBJ2-1; a weak D match, TRBD2 (5 bases). Germline V gene lookup returns CDR1 SQVTM and CDR2 ANQGSEA. CDR3 length: 15 residues. Trimming took off 1 base at V and 3 bases at J, with 13 bases between the two ends. The CDR3 loop reads CSVEGHPEGYNEQFF. The CDR3, as DNA: TGCAGCGTTGAAGGTCACCCAGAGGGCTACAATGAGCAGTTCTTC.

This clonotype was seen more than once but under ten times. The J gene is TRBJ1-1, the V gene TRBV5-1, with TRBD1 matching over 7 bases. In germline, CDR1 is SGHRS, CDR2 YFSETQ. The CDR3 has 15 amino acids. The trim removed 1 base at V and 10 bases at J, leaving 13 bases unmatched. The CDR3 coding sequence is TGCGCCAGCAGCTTGACAGGGGATCGAACACTGACAGCTTTCTTT. Its translation: CASSLTGDRTLTAFF. Filled out from reference TRBV5-1 and TRBJ1-1, the complete variable domain reads KAGVTQTPRYLIKTRGQQVTLSCSPISGHRSVSWYQQTPGQGLQFLFEYFSETQRNKGNFPGRFSGRQFSNSRSEMNVSTLELGDSALYLCASSLTGDRTLTAFFGQGTRLTVV.

The J gene is TRBJ1-4, the V gene TRBV4-2, with TRBD1 identical over 8 bases. V was clipped by 4 bases and J by 3 bases; unmatched bases: 4. Germline CDR1 reads LGHNA; CDR2 reads YNFKEQ. CDR3 length: 15 amino acids. This CDR3 is CASSPGGQANEKLFF. Written as DNA, the CDR3 is TGTGCCAGCAGCCCTGGGGGACAGGCTAATGAAAAACTGTTTTTT.

This clonotype has just a few counts. This rearrangement joins TRBV2 to TRBJ2-7; TRBD1 is a possible D gene (5 bases). The CDR3 runs 12 residues. Germline CDR1 SNHLY, CDR2 FYNNEI. V dropped 3 bases and J dropped 5 bases, with 8 bases sitting between them. The CDR3 sequence: CASSDRANEQYF. CDR3 nucleotide sequence: TGTGCCAGCAGTGACAGGGCCAACGAGCAGTACTTC.

This clonotype was counted between two and nine times. This chain uses TRBV3-1 with TRBJ1-2, with D possibly matching TRBD1 (6 bases). The CDR3 is 15 amino acids. Germline CDR1 reads LGHDT; CDR2 reads YNNKEL (reference sequence). With 1 base removed from V and 7 bases from J, the gap between germline ends came to 16 bases. CDR3 amino acids: CASSQVVAQGSGYTF. In DNA form, the CDR3 reads TGTGCCAGCAGCCAAGTGGTTGCACAGGGTTCTGGCTACACCTTC.

V gene TRBV7-2 combines with J gene TRBJ1-2; D remains unclear. Germline CDR1 SGHTA, CDR2 FQGNSA. The CDR3 has 14 amino acids. V was cut by 2 bases and J by 3 bases, with 10 bases left in between. DNA of the CDR3: TGTGCCAGCAGCTTAACCGCTGGTTACTATGGCTACACCTTC. Its translation is CASSLTAGYYGYTF. The full variable domain, completed using reference TRBV7-2 and TRBJ1-2, is GAGVSQSPSNKVTEKGKDVELRCDPISGHTALYWYRQSLGQGLEFLIYFQGNSAPDKSGLPSDRFSAERTGGSVSTLTIQRTQQEDSAVYLCASSLTAGYYGYTFGSGTRLTVV.

The chain combines TRBV5-6 with TRBJ2-1; 10 bases align to TRBD2. V was clipped by 3 bases and J by 9 bases; unmatched bases: 18. Germline V gene sequence: CDR1 SGHDT, CDR2 YYEEEE. The CDR3 length is 18 residues. The CDR3 nucleotides are TGTGCCAGCAGCTCCCGCTTCTTTCTAGCGGGGGAACTCGGTGAGCAGTTCTTC. It encodes CASSSRFFLAGELGEQFF.

This chain joins TRBV7-2 and TRBJ2-2; D could derive from TRBD1 or TRBD2 (6 bases each). Between the trimmed V and J ends, which lost 0 bases and 5 bases, there was a span of 13 bases. CDR1 SGHTA and CDR2 FQGNSA come from the germline V gene. CDR3 length: 16 residues. The CDR3 region is CASSLAGGSTTGELFF. The CDR3, as DNA: TGTGCCAGCAGCTTAGCGGGGGGCTCAACAACCGGGGAGCTGTTTTTT.

J is TRBJ1-2 and V is TRBV20-1; 10 bases fit TRBD1. With 5 bases clipped from V and 4 bases from J, the junction kept 10 bases outside the gene matches. Germline CDR1 is DFQATT and CDR2 is SNEGSKA (reference sequence). The CDR3 extends over 15 amino acids. The CDR3 is CSAEMGQGRLYGYTF. CDR3 coding DNA: TGCAGTGCTGAGATGGGACAGGGGCGACTCTATGGCTACACCTTC.

The chain combines TRBV7-2 with TRBJ1-5; D unclear. CDR1 SGHTA and CDR2 FQGNSA come from the germline V gene. V lost 4 bases and J lost 3, with 4 bases in between. The CDR3 covers 12 residues. This CDR3 reads CTSSWFNQPQHF. CDR3 nucleotide sequence: TGTACCAGCAGCTGGTTCAATCAGCCCCAGCATTTT. Full variable domain (rest looked up from reference TRBV7-2 and TRBJ1-5): GAGVSQSPSNKVTEKGKDVELRCDPISGHTALYWYRQSLGQGLEFLIYFQGNSAPDKSGLPSDRFSAERTGGSVSTLTIQRTQQEDSAVYLCTSSWFNQPQHFGDGTRLSIL.

The chain uses TRBV20-1 and TRBJ2-7, with a weak D call TRBD1 (6 bases). Trimming took off 6 bases at V and 1 base at J, with 19 bases between the two ends. Germline CDR1 DFQATT, CDR2 SNEGSKA (reference sequence). The CDR3 is 15 amino acids. The CDR3 spells CSAPPYGGGSYEQYF. Written as DNA, the CDR3 is TGCAGTGCCCCTCCGTATGGGGGCGGTTCCTACGAGCAGTACTTC.

J is TRBJ2-2 and V is TRBV6-5; maybe TRBD2 (6 bases). V was pared by 0 bases and J by 1 base, with 12 bases between. CDR1 and CDR2 from the germline V gene are MNHEY and SVGAGI. This CDR3 is 17 amino acids long. The CDR3 is CASSYSPNSGNTGELFF. In nucleotides, the CDR3 is TGTGCCAGCAGTTACTCGCCCAATAGCGGGAACACCGGGGAGCTGTTTTTT.

In its sample, this clonotype was seen a few times. The V call is TRBV20-1, the J call TRBJ2-3, with no clear D. This CDR3 is built from 14 residues. V was pared by 1 base and J by 0 bases, with 8 bases between. CDR1 is DFQATT and CDR2 is SNEGSKA in the germline V gene (reference sequence). The CDR3 region has the DNA TGCAGTGCTAGAGCCCTAGGGAGCACAGATACGCAGTATTTT. The encoded protein is CSARALGSTDTQYF.